Detailed here is one T cell receptor beta chain. What it binds is not known. CDR1 is MDHEN and CDR2 is SYDVKM in the germline V gene. There are 16 residues in the CDR3. V lost 4 bases and J lost 4, with 16 bases in between. These data come from a study of T cell responses to AZD1222 COVID-19 vaccine. Study results and caveats: The peak T cell response came first, and repertoires were sampled only after it. Clonal diversity was possibly underestimated, and white British individuals and females predominated among donors. Within unmutated variant regions lay the reported targets of nearly half of spike-specific TCRs. CD4 TCRs covered the whole spike, strongest at regions 160-218 and 743-854.

TCRdb keeps only in-frame clones here, not all; method: immunoSEQ multiplex PCR. The sample has over 95,000 clones; approximately 89% are singletons. The rearrangement uses TRBV28 and TRBJ1-4; D gene unclear. This TCR derives from an adult in good health. Sequencing was performed on peripheral blood, taken on day 0 of AZD1222 vaccination. The CDR3 DNA reads TGTGCCAGCAGTTACATTGATAAGGTTGTTAATGAAAAACTGTTTTTT. Encoded protein: CASSYIDKVVNEKLFF.